This TCR beta chain was recorded in a study of human T cells and chemical hapten exposure. Sample time point: patch test 2, 6 weeks after DPC sensitization. Described treatment: therapeutic diphenylcyclopropenone sensitization with weekly scalp DPC. Each CDR3 protein is one row after TCRdb ran MiXCR on the RACE reads. The sample gives 70,000 to 95,000 distinct CDR3 sequences, 5% to 8.5% of which show up once; approximately 1.2% is in the top ten. Between the trimmed V and J ends, which lost 1 base and 8 bases, there was a span of 6 bases. The CDR3 length is 12 residues. From germline, CDR1 is LNHNV and CDR2 YYDKDF (reference sequence). This clonotype appeared many times.

Specimen: whole blood, collected in connection with sensitization to the hapten diphenylcyclopropenone (DPC). V and J are TRBV15 and TRBJ2-1, with D unclear. The source is a woman aged 25 to 45 with alopecia areata. Some clones in this sample may be carry-over from other donors' samples. CDR3 DNA: TGTGCCACCAGCAGAGTGCGAGATGAGCAGTTCTTC. Protein product: CATSRVRDEQFF.